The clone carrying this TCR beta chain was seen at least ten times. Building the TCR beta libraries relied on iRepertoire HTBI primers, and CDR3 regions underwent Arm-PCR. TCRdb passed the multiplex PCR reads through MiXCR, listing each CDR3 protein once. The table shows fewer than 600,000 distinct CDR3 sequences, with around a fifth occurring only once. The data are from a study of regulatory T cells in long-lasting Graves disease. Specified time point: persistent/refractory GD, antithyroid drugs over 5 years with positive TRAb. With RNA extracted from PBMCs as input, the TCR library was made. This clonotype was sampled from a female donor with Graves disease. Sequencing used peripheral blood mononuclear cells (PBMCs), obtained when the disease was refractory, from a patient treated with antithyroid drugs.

CDR3 sequence (DNA): TGTGCCAGCAGTGTGCATGGATCCTACAATGAGCAGTTCTTC. Protein sequence: CASSVHGSYNEQFF. The chain carries TRBV6-1 and TRBJ2-1; no definite D call. Trimming left V 4 bases short and J 1 base short, with 8 bases between. The CDR3 is 14 residues long. Germline CDR1 is MNHNS and CDR2 is SASEGT.